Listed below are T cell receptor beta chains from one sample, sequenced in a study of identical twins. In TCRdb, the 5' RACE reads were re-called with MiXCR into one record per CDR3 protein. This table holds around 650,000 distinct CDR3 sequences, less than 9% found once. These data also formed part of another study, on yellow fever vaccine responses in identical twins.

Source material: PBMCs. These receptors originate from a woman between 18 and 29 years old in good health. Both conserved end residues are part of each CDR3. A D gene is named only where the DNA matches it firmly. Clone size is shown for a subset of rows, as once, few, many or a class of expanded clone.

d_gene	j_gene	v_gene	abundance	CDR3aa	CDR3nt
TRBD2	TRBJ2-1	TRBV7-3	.	CASSFASGRADEQFF	TGTGCCAGCAGCTTCGCTAGCGGGAGGGCCGATGAGCAGTTCTTC
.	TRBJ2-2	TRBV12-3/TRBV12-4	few	CASSLSGTTAGELFF	TGTGCCAGCAGTTTATCGGGGACAACCGCCGGGGAGCTGTTTTTT
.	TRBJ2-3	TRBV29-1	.	CSVGNYFTDTQYF	TGCAGCGTTGGGAACTACTTCACAGATACGCAGTATTTT
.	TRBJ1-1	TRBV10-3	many	CAISDRVGEAFF	TGTGCCATCAGTGACAGGGTCGGCGAAGCTTTCTTT
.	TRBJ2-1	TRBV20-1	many	CSARRQPATNEQFF	TGCAGTGCTAGGCGCCAGCCGGCGACCAATGAGCAGTTCTTC
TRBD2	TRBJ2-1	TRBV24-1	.	CATSDPSGYNEQFF	TGTGCCACCAGTGACCCTAGCGGGTACAATGAGCAGTTCTTC
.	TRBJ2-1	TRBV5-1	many	CASSDRTGIDEQFF	TGCGCCAGCAGCGACCGAACAGGGATCGATGAGCAGTTCTTC
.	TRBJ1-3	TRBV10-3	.	CAISESIRVGNTIYF	TGTGCCATCAGTGAGTCGATCAGGGTTGGAAACACCATATATTTT
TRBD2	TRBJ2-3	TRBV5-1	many	CASSLSRDYTDTQYF	TGCGCCAGCAGCTTGTCCCGGGACTACACAGATACGCAGTATTTT
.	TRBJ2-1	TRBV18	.	CASSPPNVDNNEQFF	TGTGCCAGCTCACCACCGAACGTGGACAACAATGAGCAGTTCTTC
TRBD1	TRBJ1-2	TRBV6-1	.	CASSVDRGLGYGYTF	TGTGCCAGCAGCGTGGACAGGGGACTAGGCTATGGCTACACCTTC
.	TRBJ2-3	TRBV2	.	CAGGLDSSTDTQYF	TGTGCCGGGGGACTCGACTCTAGCACAGATACGCAGTATTTT
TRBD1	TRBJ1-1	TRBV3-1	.	CASSSRQGSAEAFF	TGTGCCAGCAGTTCACGACAGGGTTCGGCTGAAGCTTTCTTT
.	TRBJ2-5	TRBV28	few	CASSLGGRGETQYF	TGTGCCAGCAGTTTGGGGGGCCGGGGAGAGACCCAGTACTTC
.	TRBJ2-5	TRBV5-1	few	CASSPGHEYQETQYF	TGCGCCAGCAGCCCGGGACACGAGTACCAAGAGACCCAGTACTTC
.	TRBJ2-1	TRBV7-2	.	CASSLAGGLSYNEQFF	TGTGCCAGCAGCTTAGCGGGGGGCCTCTCCTACAATGAGCAGTTCTTC
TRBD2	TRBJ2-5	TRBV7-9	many	CASSFNRLAELQETQYF	TGTGCCAGCAGCTTTAATAGACTAGCGGAATTACAAGAGACCCAGTACTTC
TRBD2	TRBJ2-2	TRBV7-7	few	CASSSSAGLAGELFF	TGTGCCAGCAGCTCATCAGCGGGACTAGCCGGGGAGCTGTTTTTT
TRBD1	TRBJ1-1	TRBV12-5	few	CASGFTSQGTNTEAFF	TGTGCTAGTGGTTTTACCTCACAGGGGACAAACACTGAAGCTTTCTTT
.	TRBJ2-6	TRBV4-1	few	CASSYRRETHLIEGANVLTF	TGCGCCAGCAGCTACCGCCGGGAAACCCACTTGATTGAAGGGGCCAACGTCCTGACTTTC
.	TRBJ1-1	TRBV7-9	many	CASSTGQNKAFF	TGTGCCAGCAGCACCGGCCAAAACAAGGCGTTCTTT
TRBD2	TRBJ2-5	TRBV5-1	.	CASSFGAGDQETQYF	TGCGCCAGCAGCTTTGGGGCGGGGGACCAAGAGACCCAGTACTTC
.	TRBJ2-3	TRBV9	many	CASSVGPSPTDTQYF	TGTGCCAGCAGCGTAGGTCCTTCCCCCACAGATACGCAGTATTTT
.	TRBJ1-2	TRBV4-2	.	CASSQDVMAAVKDGYTF	TGTGCCAGCAGCCAAGATGTAATGGCTGCGGTGAAAGACGGCTACACCTTC
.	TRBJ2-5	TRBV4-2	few	CASSQDRAETQYF	TGTGCCAGCAGCCAAGATCGAGCGGAGACCCAGTACTTC
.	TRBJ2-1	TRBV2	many	CASTTMGGLHYNEQFF	TGTGCCAGCACTACCATGGGAGGACTCCACTACAATGAGCAGTTCTTC
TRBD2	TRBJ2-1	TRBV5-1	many	CASSLAPDIAGGGYEQFF	TGCGCCAGCAGCTTGGCCCCGGATATAGCGGGAGGTGGCTATGAGCAGTTCTTC
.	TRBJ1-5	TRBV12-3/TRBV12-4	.	CASSLSGASYDQPQHF	TGTGCCAGCAGTTTGTCTGGGGCCAGCTACGATCAGCCCCAGCATTTT